This T cell receptor (beta chain) was identified during a study of shared clonotypes between healthy human individuals. Study context: Donors consisted of two women and three men between 18 and 49.

The CDR3 spans 14 residues. Trimming shortened V by 4 bases and J by 2 bases, and 12 bases separated the two germline ends. Germline V CDR1 and CDR2: SGHRS, YFSETQ. Donors were healthy HIV-negative adults without recently reported acute infections or vaccinations. Unsorted PBMC replicate PCRs drew on about 290 ng DNA, representing tens of thousands of T cell genomes. Unsorted PBMC DNA was sequenced on ten immunoSEQ deep assay plates. TCRdb's copy holds only in-frame clones and misses some; the assay was immunoSEQ multiplex PCR. The sample consists of roughly 500,000 clones, approximately 78% of them appearing once.

This sequence was found in a woman in her forties in good health. Some clones in this sample may be carry-over from other donors' samples. The specimen sequenced was PBMCs. This rearrangement joins TRBV5-1 to TRBJ2-5; D is perhaps TRBD1 (5 bases). The CDR3 coding sequence is TGCGCCAGCAGCGCCGACAGTTATCAAGAGACCCAGTACTTC. Its translation: CASSADSYQETQYF.